These 21 T cell receptor beta chains originate from one sample sequenced in a study of neoadjuvant anti-PD-1 for oral cavity cancer. Time point specified: after neoadjuvant nivolumab, at surgical resection. Clones were read by immunoSEQ multiplex PCR, and TCRdb kept only the in-frame ones, dropping some. The sample holds 9,500 to 10,000 clones, 61% seen once. The sample consisted of PBMCs, taken after nivolumab (anti-PD-1) treatment. The receptors come from a person aged 35-79 years with oral cavity squamous cell carcinoma.

This chain uses TRBV19 with TRBJ2-1, with unresolved D. Germline V gene sequence: CDR1 LNHDA, CDR2 SQIVND (reference sequence). The V end was cut by 4 bases, the J end by 10 bases, with 17 bases between. The CDR3 consists of 14 residues. The CDR3 here is CASSTPRRSGEQFF. DNA for the CDR3: TGTGCCAGTAGTACCCCCCGACGGTCCGGGGAGCAGTTCTTC.

This clone has just a few counts. The gene calls are TRBV7-3 and TRBJ1-3; no firm D call. Germline CDR1 reads SGHTA; CDR2 reads FQGTGA. Trimming took off 4 bases at V and 0 bases at J, with 10 bases between the two ends. The CDR3 totals 15 residues. DNA for the CDR3: TGTGCCAGCAGCTCTACAGCCGCCTCTGGAAACACCATATATTTT. This sequence encodes CASSSTAASGNTIYF.

The chain recombines TRBV5-5 with TRBJ2-7; possibly TRBD1 for D (6 bases). V lost 4 bases and J lost 2, with 10 bases in between. CDR1 SGHKS and CDR2 YYEKEE come from the germline V gene (reference sequence). This CDR3 has 13 amino acids. CDR3 nucleotide sequence: TGTGCCAGCAGCGGGACATTTACCTACGAGCAGTACTTC. It codes for CASSGTFTYEQYF.

The rearrangement joins TRBV5-4 to TRBJ2-7, with TRBD1 matching over 7 bases. Germline V gene lookup returns CDR1 SGHNT and CDR2 YYREEE (reference sequence). The CDR3 extends over 15 amino acids. The V and J ends lost 3 bases and 6 bases, in that order; junction bases with no gene match: 12. The CDR3 sequence is CASSSSRDSTAEQYF. CDR3 nucleotide sequence: TGTGCCAGCAGCTCTTCCCGGGACAGTACCGCCGAGCAGTACTTC.

This chain joins TRBV19 and TRBJ1-2; D ambiguous. Germline lookup yields CDR1 LNHDA and CDR2 SQIVND (reference sequence). V lost 6 bases to trimming and J lost 8 bases, with 28 bases between them. There are 17 residues in the CDR3. Here the CDR3 reads CASRSIGSGREGGGYTF. The CDR3 coding sequence is TGTGCCAGTAGGAGTATAGGATCAGGAAGGGAAGGAGGCGGCTACACCTTC.

This chain links TRBV6-5 with TRBJ1-1; the match to TRBD1 covers 8 bases. The CDR3 totals 14 residues. Germline lookup yields CDR1 MNHEY and CDR2 SVGAGI. J was trimmed by 5 bases and V by 4 bases; bases with no gene match: 6. In DNA form, the CDR3 reads TGTGCCAGCAGTTCCCAGGGGGCTGGAACTGAAGCTTTCTTT. This sequence encodes CASSSQGAGTEAFF.

This sequence joins TRBV6-1 and TRBJ1-5; the D is unclear. Germline-derived CDR1 and CDR2 are MNHNS and SASEGT. Trimming took off 1 base at V and 3 bases at J, with 13 bases between the two ends. The CDR3 spans 16 residues. The chain's CDR3 is CASSEVELILNQPQHF. The CDR3 nucleotides read TGTGCCAGCAGTGAAGTGGAGTTGATTCTCAATCAGCCCCAGCATTTT.

This clone was counted a few times. V and J are TRBV2 and TRBJ1-2; no clear D gene. Germline assignment: CDR1 SNHLY and CDR2 FYNNEI. V lost 11 bases and J lost 7, with 20 bases in between. The CDR3 loop spans 13 amino acids. The CDR3 sequence is CAGGVDASGGYTF. The DNA of the CDR3 is TGTGCCGGCGGAGTGGACGCGTCCGGTGGCTACACCTTC.

This clone was detected only a few times. The chain employs TRBV5-1 and TRBJ1-2; D is possibly TRBD1 (5 bases). Trimming cost V 4 bases and J 6 bases, with 19 bases left between them. This CDR3 has 15 residues. The germline V gene has CDR1 SGHRS and CDR2 YFSETQ. The CDR3 coding sequence is TGCGCCAGCAGCCAGTCAGGGTCAACTCCTAATGGCTACACCTTC. Residues: CASSQSGSTPNGYTF.

This chain uses TRBV2 with TRBJ1-4, with TRBD1 as a possible D gene (6 bases). V was cut by 6 bases and J by 8 bases, with 13 bases left in between. The CDR3 totals 13 residues. Germline CDR1 reads SNHLY; CDR2 reads FYNNEI. The CDR3 region is CASRQGIGEKLFF. CDR3 nucleotides: TGTGCCAGCAGGCAGGGGATTGGGGAAAAACTGTTTTTT.

The genes are TRBV5-1 and TRBJ2-7; D perhaps matches TRBD2 (5 bases). Trimming shortened V by 5 bases and J by 4 bases, and 19 bases separated the two germline ends. There are 15 residues in the CDR3. The germline gives CDR1 SGHRS, CDR2 YFSETQ. In nucleotides, the CDR3 is TGCGCCAGCAGAGAACAAGGACTGAGCCTTTACGAGCAGTACTTC. It codes for CASREQGLSLYEQYF.

In its sample, this clone was seen a few times. V usage is TRBV15 and J usage is TRBJ2-7; weak D call: TRBD2 (6 bases). The V end lost 8 bases, the J end lost 3 bases, and 14 bases lay between the germline ends. This CDR3 has 13 residues. The germline V gene has CDR1 LNHNV and CDR2 YYDKDF (reference sequence). CDR3: CATGGIGLYEQYF. In nucleotides, the CDR3 is TGTGCCACCGGGGGGATAGGCCTCTACGAGCAGTACTTC.

The rearrangement joins TRBV14 to TRBJ2-2; 8 bases fit TRBD2. Germline V gives CDR1 SGHDN, CDR2 FVKESK. The CDR3 spans 15 residues. V lost 4 bases, J lost 5 bases, and 6 bases stayed unmatched. CDR3 loop: CASSLGAGATGELFF. In DNA, the CDR3 is TGTGCCAGCAGCCTTGGAGCGGGGGCGACCGGGGAGCTGTTTTTT.

The chain couples TRBV27 to TRBJ1-5; no definite D call. Germline V gene data show CDR1 as MNHEY and CDR2 as SMNVEV (reference sequence). Trimming left V 5 bases short and J 8 bases short, with 16 bases between. The CDR3 sequence is 14 residues long. In DNA form, the CDR3 reads TGTGCCAGCAGTCCCTTATCTCCCGGGGAGCCCCAGCATTTT. Amino acids: CASSPLSPGEPQHF.

The V gene is TRBV2, the J gene TRBJ1-5, with 8 nucleotides matching TRBD1. The CDR3 is 13 amino acids. The V and J ends lost 6 bases and 7 bases, in that order; junction bases with no gene match: 5. Per germline, CDR1 SNHLY and CDR2 FYNNEI. As DNA, the CDR3 is TGTGCCAGCAGCAAGGACAGGGCCCAGCCCCAGCATTTT. This sequence encodes CASSKDRAQPQHF.

This clone was observed a few times. The genes are TRBV9 and TRBJ2-7, with D perhaps matching TRBD2 (7 bases). CDR3 size: 14 residues. V shed 4 bases and J shed 9 bases, with 20 bases lying between them. CDR1 is SGDLS and CDR2 is YYNGEE in the germline V gene. CDR3 loop: CASSSRGGRDGQYF. CDR3 sequence (DNA): TGTGCCAGCAGCTCCAGAGGGGGGAGGGACGGGCAGTACTTC.

In its sample, this clone was seen a few times. This chain joins TRBV30 and TRBJ1-2; D unresolved. The CDR3 runs to 15 residues. Trimming removed 1 base from V and 2 bases from J, with 14 bases in between. Germline CDR1 is GTSNPN and CDR2 is SVGIG (reference sequence). CDR3 bases: TGTGCCTGGAGTGCACCCGGACTACCCAACTATGGCTACACCTTC. It is translated as CAWSAPGLPNYGYTF.

This chain connects TRBV28 to TRBJ1-6; 10 positions agree with TRBD1. The CDR3 is 15 residues long. V gave up 6 bases and J gave up 10 bases; unmatched junction bases: 9. Per the germline V gene, CDR1 is MDHEN and CDR2 is SYDVKM. The chain's CDR3 is CASRPLTGGASPLHF. CDR3 sequence (DNA): TGTGCCAGCAGACCCTTGACAGGGGGCGCGTCACCCCTCCACTTT.

The chain recombines TRBV11-2 with TRBJ1-1; maybe TRBD1 (6 bases). This CDR3 has 14 amino acids. The germline V and J ends were trimmed by 8 bases and 3 bases, with 16 bases remaining between them. Germline CDR1 SGHAT, CDR2 FQNNGV. DNA of the CDR3: TGTGCCAGCGGTATATACAGGGTCCACACTGAAGCTTTCTTT. Its protein is CASGIYRVHTEAFF.

This chain connects TRBV5-6 to TRBJ1-4; no clear D. CDR3 size: 14 residues. Germline V gene data show CDR1 as SGHDT and CDR2 as YYEEEE. V dropped 2 bases and J dropped 4 bases, with 9 bases sitting between them. Here the CDR3 DNA reads TGTGCCAGCAGCTTACCGGGTTTTAATGAAAAACTGTTTTTT. This encodes CASSLPGFNEKLFF.

This clone was observed a handful of times. In nucleotides, the CDR3 is TGTGCCAGCTCACCACCCATAGGGACCCCTGCCCAAGAGACCCAGTACTTC. The encoded protein is CASSPPIGTPAQETQYF. The chain combines TRBV18 with TRBJ2-5; D tentatively fits TRBD1 or TRBD2 (5 bases each). V was clipped by 0 bases and J by 1 base, with 15 bases between them. The CDR3 is 17 residues long. Germline loops: CDR1 KGHSH, CDR2 LQKENI.